This TCR beta chain is from a study of Graves' ophthalmopathy and Graves' hyperthyroidism. At the level of the study: At initial diagnosis, peripheral blood was obtained, and this preceded any treatment. Overall study results and limits: Using 13 signatures, a model distinguished ophthalmopathy from stable hyperthyroidism, reaching more than 85% sensitivity and 81.08% specificity.

In this sample, this clonotype turned up many times. The antigen is undetermined. In germline, CDR1 is SGHRS, CDR2 YFSETQ. CDR3 length: 15 amino acids. The V gene lost 1 base and the J gene lost 1 base, with 12 bases spanning the gap. As the template, RNA transcripts were used to amplify TCR beta CDR3 regions. An opening RT-PCR round employed HTBI primers and preceded a second-round multiplex PCR. In TCRdb, the multiplex PCR reads were re-called with MiXCR into one record per CDR3 protein. The sample holds 450,000 or so distinct CDR3 sequences; 14% are singletons and the top ten take 9.8%. Ophthalmopathy-affected donors exhibited moderate-to-severe activity, CAS ≥3, NOSPECS ≥4, and duration under 3 months.

This sequence joins TRBV5-1 and TRBJ2-7, with D perhaps matching TRBD1 or TRBD2 (5 bases each). The TCR originated in a woman in her twenties or thirties with Graves' ophthalmopathy. Sequences were obtained from blood. The CDR3 DNA follows: TGCGCCAGCAGCTTGAATCCAGGGAGTTCCTACGAGCAGTACTTC. Residues: CASSLNPGSSYEQYF.